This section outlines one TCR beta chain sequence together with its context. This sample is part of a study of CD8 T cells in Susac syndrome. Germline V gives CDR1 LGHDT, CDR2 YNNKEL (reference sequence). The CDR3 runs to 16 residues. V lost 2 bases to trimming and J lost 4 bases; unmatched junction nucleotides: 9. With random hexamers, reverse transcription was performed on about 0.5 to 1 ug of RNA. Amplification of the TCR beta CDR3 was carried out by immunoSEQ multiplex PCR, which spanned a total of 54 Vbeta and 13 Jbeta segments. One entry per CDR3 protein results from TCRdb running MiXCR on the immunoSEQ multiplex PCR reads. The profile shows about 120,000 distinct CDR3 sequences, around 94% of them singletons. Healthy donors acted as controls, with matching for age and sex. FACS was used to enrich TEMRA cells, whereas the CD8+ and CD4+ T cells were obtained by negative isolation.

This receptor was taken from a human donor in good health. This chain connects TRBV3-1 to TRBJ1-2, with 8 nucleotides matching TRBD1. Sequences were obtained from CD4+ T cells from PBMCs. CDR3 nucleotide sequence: TGTGCCAGCAGCCAAATCAATCAGGGGGCTTCCTATGGCTACACCTTC. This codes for CASSQINQGASYGYTF.